This is a list of T cell receptor beta chains from one sample in a study of T cells in localized non-small cell lung cancer. Here immunoSEQ multiplex PCR was the method, and the copy in TCRdb shows in-frame clones only, minus some. The top ten hold around 15% of the sample, which has 90,000 to 95,000 clones, around 90% seen once. Material: peripheral blood, obtained before any cancer treatment. Receptors were obtained from a man aged 35 to 69 with stage I squamous cell lung carcinoma. Both conserved end residues are part of each CDR3. The D gene is left open where the match is weak. Not every row has a clone size; where given, it reads once, few, many or a size class.

J	D	size	length	V	DNA	CDR3
TRBJ2-5	-	-	13	TRBV5-1	TGCGCCAGCAGCTTGGGGAGGGGAGAGACCCAGTACTTC	CASSLGRGETQYF
TRBJ2-3	TRBD1	-	15	TRBV5-1	TGCGCCAGCAGCAGGGGACAGGGAGGCACAGATACGCAGTATTTT	CASSRGQGGTDTQYF
TRBJ2-7	-	-	15	TRBV7-8	TGTGCCAGCAGCTTAGCGTGGACGGGGGCATACGAGCAGTACTTC	CASSLAWTGAYEQYF
TRBJ1-3	-	-	12	TRBV5-1	TGCGCCAGTTCCGACACGGGAAACACCATATATTTT	CASSDTGNTIYF
TRBJ2-3	TRBD2	once	16	TRBV18	TGTGCCAGCTCACCACCGAGCGGGGGCTGGTCAGATACGCAGTATTTT	CASSPPSGGWSDTQYF
TRBJ1-3	-	few	13	TRBV6-1	TGTGCCAGCAGTGCGATAACTGGAAACACCATATATTTT	CASSAITGNTIYF
TRBJ1-2	TRBD1	once	15	TRBV15	TGTGCCACCAGCAGAGGCGGACAGGGAGGGGATGGCTACACCTTC	CATSRGGQGGDGYTF
TRBJ2-7	-	-	12	TRBV7-8	TGTGCCAGCAGCATTACAGGCTACGAGCAGTACTTC	CASSITGYEQYF
TRBJ1-5	TRBD1	-	14	TRBV18	TGTGCCAGCTCGCGACAGGGAAAAGATCAGCCCCAGCATTTT	CASSRQGKDQPQHF
TRBJ1-1	-	-	15	TRBV5-5	TGTGCCAGCAGCAATGGTGGGTCTGTGAACACTGAAGCTTTCTTT	CASSNGGSVNTEAFF
TRBJ2-3	-	-	14	TRBV29-1	TGCAGCGTCCGGGGTCCCTGGGGCACAGATACGCAGTATTTT	CSVRGPWGTDTQYF
TRBJ1-2	TRBD1	once	14	TRBV19	TGTGCCACCAAGACAGGGGAACAAAACTATGGCTACACCTTC	CATKTGEQNYGYTF
TRBJ2-7	-	-	14	TRBV2	-	CASILEGGAYEQYF
TRBJ1-2	-	-	12	TRBV28	TGTGCCAGCAGTTTGAAGGAAGTAAGCTACACCTTC	CASSLKEVSYTF
TRBJ1-1	-	-	15	TRBV11-2	TGTGCCAGCAGCTTAGAGCTCAGGTGGGGCACTGAAGCTTTCTTT	CASSLELRWGTEAFF
TRBJ1-4	-	-	13	TRBV29-1	TGCAGCGTTGGTGTCAGCAGGCGGGAAAAACTGTTTTTT	CSVGVSRREKLFF
TRBJ2-4	-	-	15	TRBV6-5	TGTGCCAGCAGTTACTCCGGATTAGCCAAAAACATTCAGTACTTC	CASSYSGLAKNIQYF
TRBJ2-6	-	-	15	TRBV9	TGTGCCAGCAGCTTCTCACCCCGGGAAGCCAACGTCCTGACTTTC	CASSFSPREANVLTF
TRBJ1-2	-	-	13	TRBV19	TGTGCCAGTAGTATACGGGGGAACTATGGCTACACCTTC	CASSIRGNYGYTF
TRBJ1-5	-	-	14	TRBV5-6	TGTGCCAGCAGCTTGGGGTCAGGGAATCAGCCCCAGCATTTT	CASSLGSGNQPQHF
TRBJ2-1	-	-	8	TRBV27	TGTGCCAGCAGTTTGCAGTTCTTC	CASSLQFF
TRBJ2-2	TRBD2	-	15	TRBV27	TGTGCCAGCAGACAAAGCGGGACGGGGACCGGGGAGCTGTTTTTT	CASRQSGTGTGELFF
TRBJ1-5	-	few	15	TRBV2	TGTGCCAGCAGTCCCCTCGGGACACTAGATCAGCCCCAGCATTTT	CASSPLGTLDQPQHF
TRBJ1-5	-	-	14	TRBV19	TGTGCCAGTGGTAGGATGGCCTCCGGGGAGCCCCAGCATTTT	CASGRMASGEPQHF
TRBJ2-1	TRBD1	few	15	TRBV5-1	TGCGCCAGCAGCTTGGGGACAGGGATATACAATGAGCAGTTCTTC	CASSLGTGIYNEQFF
TRBJ2-6	-	-	14	TRBV6-1	TGTGCCAGCAGTAACGGCCCTGGGGCCAACGTCCTGACTTTC	CASSNGPGANVLTF
TRBJ1-2	-	-	13	TRBV10-3	TGTGCCAGCAGCCAGGAGGGCAACTATGGCTACACCTTC	CASSQEGNYGYTF
TRBJ1-6	-	few	16	TRBV27	TGTGCCAGCAGCCTCCGGGCCCTAGTGGGTAATTCACCCCTCCACTTT	CASSLRALVGNSPLHF
TRBJ1-1	-	once	15	TRBV4-2	TGTGCCAGCAGCCAAGTAACAGGGAGTAACACTGAAGCTTTCTTT	CASSQVTGSNTEAFF
TRBJ2-5	-	-	14	TRBV27	TGTGCCAGCAGTACGTCCCACCTGCAAGAGACCCAGTACTTC	CASSTSHLQETQYF
TRBJ1-4	-	-	14	TRBV2	TGTGCCAGCAGTGGGGGGTTTGCTAATGAAAAACTGTTTTTT	CASSGGFANEKLFF
TRBJ2-3	TRBD2	-	17	TRBV7-6	TGTGCCAGCAGCCTACGACTAGCGGGGGGACGCACAGATACGCAGTATTTT	CASSLRLAGGRTDTQYF
TRBJ2-1	TRBD2	-	16	TRBV15	TGTGCCACCAGCATCGGCGGCGGGGGAGGCTACAATGAGCAGTTCTTC	CATSIGGGGGYNEQFF
TRBJ1-1	TRBD1	-	15	TRBV11-2	TGTGCCAGCAGCTTAGTCAATACAGGGGACACTGAAGCTTTCTTT	CASSLVNTGDTEAFF